This T cell receptor beta chain is from a study of T cell clones after liver transplantation. V shed 4 bases and J 1 base; nucleotides not matched to a gene: 6. Germline CDR1 reads SNHLY; CDR2 reads FYNNEI. The CDR3 covers 16 residues. Using immunoSEQ multiplex PCR, the repertoire was profiled, and TCRdb retains in-frame clones only, with some absent. Of 55,000 to 75,000 clones in the sample, 70% were seen once. The source material was CD4+ T cells from blood, sampled at the approximately 16-month timepoint. This TCR was recovered from a human patient who received a liver transplant. A subset of T cells may come from the graft donor. The gene calls are TRBV2 and TRBJ2-7; TRBD1 matches 11 bases. This CDR3 reads CASSAPGQGGSYEQYF. The CDR3 bases are TGTGCCAGCAGTGCTCCGGGACAGGGGGGATCCTACGAGCAGTACTTC.